The 31 T cell receptor beta chains reported below all come from one sample, sequenced in a study of T cell responses to AZD1222 COVID-19 vaccine. Produced via immunoSEQ multiplex PCR; TCRdb's table is partial and in-frame only. The table lists under 90,000 clones, approximately 85% of them singletons. Material: peripheral blood, obtained 28 days after the second AZD1222 dose. All receptors derive from an adult who received the AZD1222 COVID-19 vaccine.

The chain's CDR3 is CASSPPSDGSNQPQHF. Written as DNA, the CDR3 is TGTGCCAGCAGCCCCCCTTCGGACGGAAGCAATCAGCCCCAGCATTTT. V gene TRBV11-3 combines with J gene TRBJ1-5, with unresolved D. Germline CDR1 is SGHNT and CDR2 is YENEEA. V lost 5 bases and J 1 base, leaving 15 bases between the germline ends. The CDR3 has 16 residues.

The chain links TRBV27 to TRBJ1-1, with D perhaps matching TRBD1 (6 bases). Germline lookup yields CDR1 MNHEY and CDR2 SMNVEV (reference sequence). V was cut by 4 bases and J by 0 bases, with 12 bases left in between. There are 15 residues in the CDR3. The CDR3 DNA reads as TGTGCCAGCAGTTCCCAGGGGCGGATGAACACTGAAGCTTTCTTT. Encoded protein: CASSSQGRMNTEAFF.

For the CDR3, the DNA is TGTGCCAGCAGTTACTCGGGGACTATCGAGACCCAGCATTTT. Its translation: CASSYSGTIETQHF. The chain has TRBV6-5 and TRBJ1-5, with a possible D match to TRBD1 (5 bases). Germline CDR1 is MNHEY and CDR2 is SVGAGI. Trimming pared 0 bases from V and 11 bases from J, leaving 14 bases between. CDR3 length: 14 residues.

This chain uses TRBV28 with TRBJ1-1; 9 bases are shared with TRBD1. The CDR3 runs to 14 residues. J lost 6 bases, V lost 1 base, and 3 bases had no gene match. CDR1 and CDR2 (germline): MDHEN, SYDVKM. CDR3 region: CASSLLGQGAEAFF. DNA of the CDR3: TGTGCCAGCAGTTTATTGGGACAGGGCGCTGAAGCTTTCTTT.

The rearrangement uses TRBV6-6 and TRBJ2-3; D remains unclear. V was cut by 4 bases and J by 2 bases, with 10 bases left in between. Germline CDR1 MNHNY, CDR2 SVGAGI (reference sequence). This CDR3 region has 14 residues. The CDR3 is CASSLQQYTDTQYF. CDR3 coding DNA: TGTGCCAGCAGTTTGCAACAGTACACAGATACGCAGTATTTT.

The rearrangement links TRBV6-5 to TRBJ2-1; possibly TRBD1 for D (6 bases). The V and J ends lost 3 bases and 5 bases respectively, with 14 bases between them. The CDR3 consists of 15 residues. Germline CDR1 reads MNHEY; CDR2 reads SVGAGI. Written as DNA, the CDR3 is TGTGCCAGCAGTTATAAAGGACAGCCCGACAATGAGCAGTTCTTC. Its protein product is CASSYKGQPDNEQFF.

Remarks on this clone: At one boundary the junction diverges from the germline segment, which might be a read error. At the DNA level, this CDR3 is encoded by other sequences in the same sample as well. The chain uses TRBV18 and TRBJ2-2; possible D gene TRBD2, 5 bases. The CDR3 is 15 residues long. The germline V gene has CDR1 KGHSH and CDR2 LQKENI. The CDR3 here is CASSRARANTGELFF. CDR3 nucleotide sequence: TGTGCCAGCTCGCGGGCCCGCGCGAACACCGGGGAGCTGTTCTTT. Based on the CDR3 plus reference TRBV18 and TRBJ2-2, the full variable domain is NAGVMQNPRHLVRRRGQEARLRCSPMKGHSHVYWYRQLPEEGLKFMVYLQKENIIDESGMPKERFSAEFPKEGPSILRIQQVVRGDSAAYFCASSRARANTGELFFGEGSRLTVL.

This clone has more than one count but fewer than ten. The chain employs TRBV6-4 and TRBJ1-2, with TRBD1 identical over 8 bases. There are 13 residues in the CDR3. The V gene end was trimmed by 4 bases and the J gene end by 4 bases; junction bases not matched to a gene: 2. CDR1 is MRHNA and CDR2 is SNTAGT in the germline V gene. CDR3 amino acids: CASSADRGYGYTF. In DNA form, the CDR3 reads TGTGCCAGCAGTGCCGACAGGGGCTATGGCTACACCTTC.

V usage is TRBV5-5 and J usage is TRBJ1-1, with D perhaps TRBD1 (6 bases). The CDR3 extends over 15 amino acids. Germline V CDR1 and CDR2: SGHKS, YYEKEE (reference sequence). V lost 7 bases and J 1 base, leaving 17 bases between the germline ends. CDR3 sequence: CASHRVGLKNTEAFF. The CDR3 DNA follows: TGTGCCAGCCACAGGGTCGGGCTAAAGAACACTGAAGCTTTCTTT.

J is TRBJ2-3 and V is TRBV2, with 8 bases matching TRBD2. The germline gives CDR1 SNHLY, CDR2 FYNNEI. Losses at the gene ends were 7 bases for V and 7 bases for J; bases not matched to a gene: 16. The CDR3 consists of 16 residues. CDR3 in amino acids: CASNRGAGGRYNTQYF. In DNA form, the CDR3 reads TGTGCCAGCAACCGGGGTGCGGGGGGCCGTTACAATACGCAGTATTTT.

J is TRBJ2-1 and V is TRBV7-8; a weak D match, TRBD1 (6 bases). Trimming removed 5 bases at V and 5 bases at J, with 19 bases between. CDR3 length: 16 residues. Germline V gene lookup returns CDR1 SGHVS and CDR2 FQNEAQ. As DNA, the CDR3 is TGTGCCAGCAGCCCAGCAGAGGGGGTGACCCACAATGAGCAGTTCTTC. This translates into CASSPAEGVTHNEQFF. The whole variable domain, filled in from reference TRBV7-8 and TRBJ2-1, reads GAGVSQSPRYKVAKRGQDVALRCDPISGHVSLFWYQQALGQGPEFLTYFQNEAQLDKSGLPSDRFFAERPEGSVSTLKIQRTQQEDSAVYLCASSPAEGVTHNEQFFGPGTRLTVL.

The chain uses TRBV5-6 and TRBJ1-4, with no clear D. Germline CDR1 is SGHDT and CDR2 is YYEEEE. This CDR3 comprises 13 residues. The germline V and J ends were trimmed by 0 bases and 8 bases, with 8 bases remaining between them. The CDR3 nucleotides read TGTGCCAGCAGCTTGGGACTGGCGGAAAAACTGTTTTTT. It specifies CASSLGLAEKLFF.

V is TRBV18 and J is TRBJ2-3, with 9 bases fitting TRBD2. CDR1 is KGHSH and CDR2 is LQKENI in the germline V gene. This CDR3 has 16 amino acids. With V trimmed by 4 bases and J by 4 bases, 9 bases remained unmatched. CDR3 DNA: TGTGCCAGCTCACTCCTATCTAGCGGGGTCGCAGATACGCAGTATTTT. Encoded protein: CASSLLSSGVADTQYF.

This clone has only a few counts. The chain is built from TRBV15 and TRBJ1-5; 9 nucleotides agree with TRBD1. The CDR3 runs to 17 residues. V shed 4 bases and J 1 base; nucleotides not matched to a gene: 8. CDR1 is LNHNV, CDR2 YYDKDF, per germline (reference sequence). CDR3 residues: CATSTEDRGLSNQPQHF. CDR3 nucleotide sequence: TGTGCCACCAGCACAGAGGACAGGGGTCTCAGCAATCAGCCCCAGCATTTT.

The V gene is TRBV28, the J gene TRBJ1-4; the match to TRBD1 covers 8 bases. Germline lookup yields CDR1 MDHEN and CDR2 SYDVKM. V gave up 5 bases and J gave up 7 bases; unmatched junction bases: 6. This CDR3 comprises 14 residues. CDR3 in amino acids: CASSPDRAFEKLFF. Written as DNA, the CDR3 is TGTGCCAGCAGTCCGGACAGGGCCTTTGAAAAACTGTTTTTT.

V and J are TRBV27 and TRBJ1-5; a weak D match, TRBD1 (6 bases). Per germline, CDR1 MNHEY and CDR2 SMNVEV (reference sequence). Trimming cost V 8 bases and J 0 bases, with 17 bases left between them. The CDR3 is made up of 16 amino acids. The CDR3 protein is CASRRTGQNSNQPQHF. The CDR3 bases are TGTGCCAGCCGCCGCACTGGACAGAATAGCAATCAGCCCCAGCATTTT.

The CDR3 bases are TGTGCCACCACAATCGACAGGGGAAGCACTGAAGCTTTCTTT. Its translation is CATTIDRGSTEAFF. The chain has TRBV19 and TRBJ1-1; 8 bases map to TRBD1. Trimming removed 10 bases from V and 4 bases from J; junction bases left unmatched: 11. Looked up from germline, CDR1 is LNHDA and CDR2 is SQIVND (reference sequence). This CDR3 contains 14 residues. The full variable domain, with the rest looked up from reference TRBV19 and TRBJ1-1, is DGGITQSPKYLFRKEGQNVTLSCEQNLNHDAMYWYRQDPGQGLRLIYYSQIVNDFQKGDIAEGYSVSREKKESFPLTVTSAQKNPTAFYLCATTIDRGSTEAFFGQGTRLTVV.

The chain links TRBV19 to TRBJ2-7, with 9 nucleotides matching TRBD1. The junction had 16 bases not matched to a gene; V was cut back by 4 bases and J by 12 bases. The CDR3 spans 15 residues. The V gene's germline CDR1 is LNHDA and CDR2 SQIVND (reference sequence). This chain's CDR3 is CASSSSPGTGSTRYF. The CDR3 DNA sequence: TGTGCCAGTAGTAGTAGTCCCGGGACAGGGTCTACGAGGTACTTC.

There are a few counts of this clone. The chain has TRBV7-2 and TRBJ2-5; D is ambiguous. The CDR3 length is 15 residues. CDR1 is SGHTA and CDR2 is FQGNSA in the germline V gene. Trimming took 0 bases from V and 5 from J, leaving 13 bases between them. The CDR3 loop is CASSLAWASGETQYF. The CDR3 DNA is TGTGCCAGCAGCTTAGCCTGGGCCAGTGGGGAGACCCAGTACTTC.

The chain is built from TRBV5-1 and TRBJ2-3; 8 bases are shared with TRBD2. The germline gives CDR1 SGHRS, CDR2 YFSETQ. The CDR3 totals 13 residues. V gave up 6 bases and J gave up 6 bases; unmatched junction bases: 6. The CDR3 region has the DNA TGCGCCAGCAACCGGGGGGGCAGTGATACGCAGTATTTT. It is translated as CASNRGGSDTQYF.

The rearrangement joins TRBV30 to TRBJ1-2; 7 bases line up with TRBD1. The V gene end was trimmed by 0 bases and the J gene end by 6 bases; junction bases not matched to a gene: 10. Germline values: CDR1 GTSNPN, CDR2 SVGIG (reference sequence). The CDR3 consists of 15 residues. The chain's CDR3 is CAWSVTGAASDGYTF. CDR3 DNA sequence: TGTGCCTGGAGTGTTACAGGGGCCGCCTCCGATGGCTACACCTTC.

The table lists this clone with a count of one. This chain uses TRBV6-6 with TRBJ2-7; D might be TRBD1 (6 bases). The CDR3 consists of 16 residues. The germline CDR1 and CDR2 sequences are MNHNY and SVGAGI (reference sequence). Trimming pared 6 bases from V and 0 bases from J, leaving 18 bases between. The CDR3 DNA reads TGTGCCAGCAGCCTCGGACAGTCCGTGAGCTCCTACGAGCAGTACTTC. Translated, it gives CASSLGQSVSSYEQYF.

The rearrangement uses TRBV7-9 and TRBJ2-2; no clear D. This CDR3 contains 14 residues. The germline V gene encodes CDR1 SEHNR and CDR2 FQNEAQ (reference sequence). Trimming left V 6 bases short and J 9 bases short, with 17 bases between. The CDR3 sequence: CASSFSGGSRELFF. The CDR3 region has the DNA TGTGCCAGCAGTTTTTCAGGTGGCTCCCGGGAGCTGTTTTTT. The full variable domain, completed using reference TRBV7-9 and TRBJ2-2, is DTGVSQNPRHKITKRGQNVTFRCDPISEHNRLYWYRQTLGQGPEFLTYFQNEAQLEKSRLLSDRFSAERPKGSFSTLEIQRTEQGDSAMYLCASSFSGGSRELFFGEGSRLTVL.

V is TRBV11-3 and J is TRBJ1-1, with D unclear. The CDR3 loop spans 12 amino acids. Germline V gene lookup returns CDR1 SGHNT and CDR2 YENEEA. Trimming removed 5 bases at V and 8 bases at J, with 12 bases between. CDR3 amino acids: CASSQTQGEAFF. The DNA for the CDR3 is TGTGCCAGCAGCCAAACCCAAGGGGAAGCTTTCTTT.

V is TRBV6-5 and J is TRBJ1-5, with D maybe TRBD1 (5 bases). The CDR3 covers 15 residues. The germline V gene encodes CDR1 MNHEY and CDR2 SVGAGI. The V end lost 6 bases, the J end lost 2 bases, and 14 bases lay between the germline ends. The CDR3 DNA sequence: TGTGCCAGCAGGGGACGTCAATTTGGCAATCAGCCCCAGCATTTT. The encoded protein is CASRGRQFGNQPQHF.

The chain has TRBV20-1 and TRBJ1-6; TRBD1 matches at 7 bases. This CDR3 has 15 amino acids. J lost 16 bases, V lost 3 bases, and 18 bases had no gene match. Looked up from germline, CDR1 is DFQATT and CDR2 is SNEGSKA (reference sequence). In DNA, the CDR3 is TGCAGTGCTAGTGAGGGGGCGCGCCCCGAGCTCCCTCTCCACTTT. This encodes CSASEGARPELPLHF.

V gene TRBV25-1 combines with J gene TRBJ2-7; D perhaps matches TRBD1 (5 bases). V shed 2 bases and J shed 5 bases, with 7 bases lying between them. Germline CDR1 reads MGHDK; CDR2 reads SYGVNS. The CDR3 is made up of 12 amino acids. The CDR3 DNA sequence: TGTGCCAGCAGTGAACAGGGTGACGAGCAGTACTTC. Translating it yields CASSEQGDEQYF.

V gene TRBV28 combines with J gene TRBJ1-4; 9 bases match TRBD1. CDR1 MDHEN and CDR2 SYDVKM come from the germline V gene. The CDR3 consists of 16 residues. V shed 2 bases and J 8 bases; nucleotides not matched to a gene: 9. CDR3 region: CASSLALGGQGEKLFF. CDR3 in DNA: TGTGCCAGCAGTTTAGCTTTAGGGGGACAGGGCGAAAAACTGTTTTTT.

The V gene is TRBV2, the J gene TRBJ1-6; 7 bases align to TRBD1. The junction had 5 bases not matched to a gene; V was cut back by 2 bases and J by 7 bases. The CDR3 extends over 15 amino acids. Germline V gene data show CDR1 as SNHLY and CDR2 as FYNNEI. In DNA form, the CDR3 reads TGTGCCAGCAGTGAACGTTACAGGGGAAATTCACCCCTCCACTTT. Protein sequence: CASSERYRGNSPLHF.

The V gene is TRBV6-1, the J gene TRBJ2-1; the D gene is possibly TRBD1 (6 bases). V was clipped by 2 bases and J by 3 bases, with 11 bases between them. Germline CDR1 reads MNHNS; CDR2 reads SASEGT. The CDR3 is 15 residues long. CDR3 in DNA: TGTGCCAGCAGTGAATGGGCAGGGGTCTACAATGAGCAGTTCTTC. Its translation: CASSEWAGVYNEQFF.

This clone was observed a single time. The genes are TRBV27 and TRBJ2-1; 7 bases are a match to TRBD2. Trimming at V came to 2 bases and at J to 3 bases, leaving 13 bases not matched to a gene. The CDR3 is 18 amino acids. CDR1 is MNHEY, CDR2 SMNVEV, per germline (reference sequence). The CDR3 loop is CASSLRLSGRGYYNEQFF. The CDR3 region has the DNA TGTGCCAGCAGTTTACGGTTATCTGGGCGGGGGTACTACAATGAGCAGTTCTTC.